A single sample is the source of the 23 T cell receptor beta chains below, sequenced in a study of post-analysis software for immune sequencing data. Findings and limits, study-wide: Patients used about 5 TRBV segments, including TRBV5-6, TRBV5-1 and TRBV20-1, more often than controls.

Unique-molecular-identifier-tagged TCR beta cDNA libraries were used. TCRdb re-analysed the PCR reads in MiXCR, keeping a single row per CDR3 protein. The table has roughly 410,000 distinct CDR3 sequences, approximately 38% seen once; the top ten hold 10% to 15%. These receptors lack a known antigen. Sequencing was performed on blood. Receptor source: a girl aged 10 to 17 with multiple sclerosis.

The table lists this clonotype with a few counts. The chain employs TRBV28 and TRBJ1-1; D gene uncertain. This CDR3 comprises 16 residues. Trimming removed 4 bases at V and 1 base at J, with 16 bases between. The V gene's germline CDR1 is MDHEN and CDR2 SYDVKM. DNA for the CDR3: TGTGCCAGCAGTTCCTTTAGGGCCAGGAGGAACACTGAAGCTTTCTTT. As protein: CASSSFRARRNTEAFF.

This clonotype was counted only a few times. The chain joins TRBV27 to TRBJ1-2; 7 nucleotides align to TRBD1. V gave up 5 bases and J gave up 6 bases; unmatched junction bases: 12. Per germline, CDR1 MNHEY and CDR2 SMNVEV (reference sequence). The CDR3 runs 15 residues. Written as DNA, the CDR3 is TGTGCCAGCAGTCCGTGGGGCAGGGGGACGGATGGCTACACCTTC. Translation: CASSPWGRGTDGYTF.

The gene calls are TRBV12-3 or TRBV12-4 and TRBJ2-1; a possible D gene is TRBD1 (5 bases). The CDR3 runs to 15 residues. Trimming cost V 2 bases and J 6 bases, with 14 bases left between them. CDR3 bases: TGTGCCAGCAGTTTAAGGCAGGGCCTCTCCAATGAGCAGTTCTTC. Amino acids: CASSLRQGLSNEQFF.

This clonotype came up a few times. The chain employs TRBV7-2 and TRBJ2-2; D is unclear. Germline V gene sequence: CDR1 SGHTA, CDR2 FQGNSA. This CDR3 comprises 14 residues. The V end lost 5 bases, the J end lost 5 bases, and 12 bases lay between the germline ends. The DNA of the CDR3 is TGTGCCAGCAGCCCCTGGAGCGAAACCGGGGAGCTGTTTTTT. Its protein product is CASSPWSETGELFF.

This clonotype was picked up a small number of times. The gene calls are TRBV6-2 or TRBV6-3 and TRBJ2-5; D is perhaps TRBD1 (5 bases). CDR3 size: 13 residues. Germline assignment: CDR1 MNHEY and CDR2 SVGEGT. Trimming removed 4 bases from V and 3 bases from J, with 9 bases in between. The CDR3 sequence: CASSFAGKETQYF. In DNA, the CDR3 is TGTGCCAGCAGTTTTGCAGGGAAAGAGACCCAGTACTTC.

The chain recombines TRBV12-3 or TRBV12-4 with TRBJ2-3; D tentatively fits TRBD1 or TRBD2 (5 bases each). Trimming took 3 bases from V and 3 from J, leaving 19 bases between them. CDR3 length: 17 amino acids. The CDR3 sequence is CASSFLIGRDETDTQYF. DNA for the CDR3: TGTGCCAGCAGTTTTCTCATCGGAAGGGACGAAACAGATACGCAGTATTTT.

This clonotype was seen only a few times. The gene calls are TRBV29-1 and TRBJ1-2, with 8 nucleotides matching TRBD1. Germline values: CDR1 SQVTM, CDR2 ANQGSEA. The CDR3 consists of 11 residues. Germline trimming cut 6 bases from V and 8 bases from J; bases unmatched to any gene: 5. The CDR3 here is CSVWTGRGYTF. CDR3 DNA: TGCAGCGTCTGGACAGGGCGCGGCTACACCTTC.

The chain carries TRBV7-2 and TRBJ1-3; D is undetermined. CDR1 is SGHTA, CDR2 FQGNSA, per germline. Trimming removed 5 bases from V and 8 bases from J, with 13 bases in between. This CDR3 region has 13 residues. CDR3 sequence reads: CASSPRATDTIYF. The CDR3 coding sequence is TGTGCCAGCAGCCCCCGAGCGACGGACACCATATATTTT.

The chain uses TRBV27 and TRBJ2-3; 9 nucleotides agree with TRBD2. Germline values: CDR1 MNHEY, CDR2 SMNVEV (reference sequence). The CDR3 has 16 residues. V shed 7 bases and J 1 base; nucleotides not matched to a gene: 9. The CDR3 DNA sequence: TGTGCCAGCACAGAGCGGGGGGACCGCGGCACAGATACGCAGTATTTT. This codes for CASTERGDRGTDTQYF.

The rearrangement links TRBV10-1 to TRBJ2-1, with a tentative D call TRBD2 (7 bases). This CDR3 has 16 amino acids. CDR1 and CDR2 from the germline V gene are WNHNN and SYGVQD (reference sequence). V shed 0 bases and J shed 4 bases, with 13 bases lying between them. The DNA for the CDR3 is TGCGCCAGCAGTGAGTCCGGGGGGCTAGCGTACAATGAGCAGTTCTTC. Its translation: CASSESGGLAYNEQFF.

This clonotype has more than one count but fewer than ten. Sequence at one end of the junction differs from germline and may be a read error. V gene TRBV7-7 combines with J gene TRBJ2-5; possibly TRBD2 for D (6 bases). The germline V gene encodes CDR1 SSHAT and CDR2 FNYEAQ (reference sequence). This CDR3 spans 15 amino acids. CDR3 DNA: TGTGCTAGCAGCTTATGGGACTCCGACCAAGAGACCCAGTACTTC. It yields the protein CASSLWDSDQETQYF.

The CDR3 region is CAISEQGLTYEQYF. The CDR3 DNA reads as TGTGCCATCAGTGAACAGGGGCTTACCTACGAGCAGTACTTC. The J gene is TRBJ2-7, the V gene TRBV10-3, with TRBD1 matching 7 bases. The CDR3 is 14 amino acids. Trimming at V came to 3 bases and at J to 2 bases, leaving 4 bases not matched to a gene. Germline values: CDR1 ENHRY, CDR2 SYGVKD.

The CDR3 sequence is CASSQDQWSDGQFF. In nucleotides, the CDR3 is TGTGCCAGCAGCCAGGACCAGTGGAGCGATGGGCAGTTCTTC. The chain is built from TRBV7-2 and TRBJ2-1; D unresolved. There are 14 residues in the CDR3. Germline lookup yields CDR1 SGHTA and CDR2 FQGNSA. The germline V and J ends were trimmed by 5 bases and 12 bases, with 20 bases remaining between them.

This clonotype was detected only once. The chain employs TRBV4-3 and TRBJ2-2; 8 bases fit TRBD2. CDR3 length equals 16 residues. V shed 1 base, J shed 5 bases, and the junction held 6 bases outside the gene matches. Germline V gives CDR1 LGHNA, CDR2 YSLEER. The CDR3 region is CASSQAGGLKTGELFF. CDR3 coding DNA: TGCGCCAGCAGCCAAGCGGGGGGGCTCAAGACCGGGGAGCTGTTTTTT.

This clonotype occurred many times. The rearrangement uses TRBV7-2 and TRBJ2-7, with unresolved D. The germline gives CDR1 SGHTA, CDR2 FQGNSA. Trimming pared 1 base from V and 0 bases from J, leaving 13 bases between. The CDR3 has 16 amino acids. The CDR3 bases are TGTGCCAGCAGCTTAGGAGCGAGCGAGAGCTCCTACGAGCAGTACTTC. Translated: CASSLGASESSYEQYF.

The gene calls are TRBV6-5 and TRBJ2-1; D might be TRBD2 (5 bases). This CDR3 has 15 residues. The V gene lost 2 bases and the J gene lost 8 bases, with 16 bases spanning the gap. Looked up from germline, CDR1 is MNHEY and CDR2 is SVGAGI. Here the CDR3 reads CASSYGGRMGYEQFF. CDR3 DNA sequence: TGTGCCAGCAGTTACGGAGGCCGGATGGGATATGAGCAGTTCTTC.

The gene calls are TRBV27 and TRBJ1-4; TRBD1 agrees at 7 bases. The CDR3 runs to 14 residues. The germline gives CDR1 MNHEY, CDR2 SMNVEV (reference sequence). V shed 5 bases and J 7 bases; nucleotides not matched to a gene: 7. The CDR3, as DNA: TGTGCCAGCAGTCCACACTACAGGGGTGAAAAACTGTTTTTT. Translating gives CASSPHYRGEKLFF.

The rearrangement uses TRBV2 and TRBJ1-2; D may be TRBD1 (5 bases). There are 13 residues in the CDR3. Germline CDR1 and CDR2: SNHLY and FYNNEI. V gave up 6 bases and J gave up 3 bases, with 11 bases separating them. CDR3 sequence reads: CASRGVDYYGYTF. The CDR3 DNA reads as TGTGCCAGCAGGGGGGTCGATTACTATGGCTACACCTTC.

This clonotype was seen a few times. The CDR3 nucleotides are TGTGCCAGCAGTTACTCAGTCAGATCCTACGAGCAGTACTTC. It yields the protein CASSYSVRSYEQYF. The chain combines TRBV6-2 or TRBV6-3 with TRBJ2-7, with no clear D. The length of the CDR3 is 14 residues. The germline CDR1 and CDR2 sequences are MNHEY and SVGEGT. Trimming stripped 0 bases from V and 1 base from J, with 7 bases between.

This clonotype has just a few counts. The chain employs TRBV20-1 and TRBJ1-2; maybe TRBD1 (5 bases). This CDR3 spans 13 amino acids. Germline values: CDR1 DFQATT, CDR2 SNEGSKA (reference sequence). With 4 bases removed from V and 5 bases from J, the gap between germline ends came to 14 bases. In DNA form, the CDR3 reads TGCAGTGCTAAAACGACAGCCTATTATGGCTACACCTTC. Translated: CSAKTTAYYGYTF.

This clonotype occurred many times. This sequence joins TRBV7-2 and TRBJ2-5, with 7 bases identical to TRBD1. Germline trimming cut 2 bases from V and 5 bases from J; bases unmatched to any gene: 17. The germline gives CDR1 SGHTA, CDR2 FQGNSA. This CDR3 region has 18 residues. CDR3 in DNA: TGTGCCAGCAGCTTACTATCGTCAGGGGGTTCAACAAGGGAGACCCAGTACTTC. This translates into CASSLLSSGGSTRETQYF.

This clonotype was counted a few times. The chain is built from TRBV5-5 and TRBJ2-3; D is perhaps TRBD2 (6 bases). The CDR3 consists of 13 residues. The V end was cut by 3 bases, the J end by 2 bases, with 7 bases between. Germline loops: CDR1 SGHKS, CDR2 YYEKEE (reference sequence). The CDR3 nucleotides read TGTGCCAGCAGCTCGGGAGCCACAGATACGCAGTATTTT. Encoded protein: CASSSGATDTQYF.

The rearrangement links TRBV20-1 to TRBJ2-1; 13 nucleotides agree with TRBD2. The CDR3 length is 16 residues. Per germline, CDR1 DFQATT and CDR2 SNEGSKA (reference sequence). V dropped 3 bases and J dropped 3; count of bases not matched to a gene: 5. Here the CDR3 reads CSARGGLAGLYNEQFF. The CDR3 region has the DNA TGCAGTGCTAGGGGGGGACTAGCGGGGCTCTACAATGAGCAGTTCTTC.